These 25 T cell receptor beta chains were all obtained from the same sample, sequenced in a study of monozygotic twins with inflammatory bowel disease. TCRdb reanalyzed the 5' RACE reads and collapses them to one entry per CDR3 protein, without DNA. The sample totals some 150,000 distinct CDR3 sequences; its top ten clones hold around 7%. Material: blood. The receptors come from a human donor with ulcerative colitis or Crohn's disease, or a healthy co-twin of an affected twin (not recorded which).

This CDR3 reads CASSHRVINTEAFF. This rearrangement joins TRBV12-3 or TRBV12-4 to TRBJ1-1. The CDR3 has 14 amino acids.

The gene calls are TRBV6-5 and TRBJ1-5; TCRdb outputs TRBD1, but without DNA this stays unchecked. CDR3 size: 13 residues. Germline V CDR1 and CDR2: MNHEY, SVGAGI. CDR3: CASSIKQGQPQHF.

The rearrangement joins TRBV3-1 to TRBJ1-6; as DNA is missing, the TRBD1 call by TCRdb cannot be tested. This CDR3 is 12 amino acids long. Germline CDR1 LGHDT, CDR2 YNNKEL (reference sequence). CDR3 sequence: CASSEGGSPLHF.

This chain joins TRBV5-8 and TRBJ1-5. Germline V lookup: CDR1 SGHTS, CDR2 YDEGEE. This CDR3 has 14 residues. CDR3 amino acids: CASTTLAANQPQHF.

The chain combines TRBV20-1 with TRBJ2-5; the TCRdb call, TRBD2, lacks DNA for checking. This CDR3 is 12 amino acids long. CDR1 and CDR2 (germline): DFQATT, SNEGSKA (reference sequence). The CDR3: CVGRGGEETQYF.

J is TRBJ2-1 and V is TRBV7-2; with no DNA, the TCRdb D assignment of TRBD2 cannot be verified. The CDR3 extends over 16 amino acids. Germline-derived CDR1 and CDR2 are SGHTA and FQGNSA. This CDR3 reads CASSLDGGGIANEQFF. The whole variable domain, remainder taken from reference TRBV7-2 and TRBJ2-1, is GAGVSQSPSNKVTEKGKDVELRCDPISGHTALYWYRQSLGQGLEFLIYFQGNSAPDKSGLPSDRFSAERTGGSVSTLTIQRTQQEDSAVYLCASSLDGGGIANEQFFGPGTRLTVL.

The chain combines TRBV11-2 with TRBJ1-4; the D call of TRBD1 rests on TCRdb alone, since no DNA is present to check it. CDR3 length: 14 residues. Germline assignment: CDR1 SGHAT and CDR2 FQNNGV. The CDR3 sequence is CASSRGQGAEKLFF.

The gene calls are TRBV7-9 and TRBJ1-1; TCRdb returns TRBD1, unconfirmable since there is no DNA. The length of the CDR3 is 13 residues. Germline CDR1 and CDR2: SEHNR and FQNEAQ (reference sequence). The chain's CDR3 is CASSLDRYTEAFF.

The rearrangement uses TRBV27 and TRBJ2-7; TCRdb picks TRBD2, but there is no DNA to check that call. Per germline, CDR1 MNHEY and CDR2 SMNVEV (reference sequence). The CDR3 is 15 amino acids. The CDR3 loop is CASSQAPGLRDEQYF.

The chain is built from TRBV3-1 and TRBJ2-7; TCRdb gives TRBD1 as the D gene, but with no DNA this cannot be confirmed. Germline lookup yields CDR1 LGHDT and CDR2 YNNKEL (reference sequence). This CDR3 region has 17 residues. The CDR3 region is CASSQQPAGTASSEQYF.

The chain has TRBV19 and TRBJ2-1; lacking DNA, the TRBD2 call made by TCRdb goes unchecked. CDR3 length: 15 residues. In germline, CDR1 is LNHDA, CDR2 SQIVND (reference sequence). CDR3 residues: CASSVSGSSYNEQFF. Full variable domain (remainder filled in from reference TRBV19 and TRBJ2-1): DGGITQSPKYLFRKEGQNVTLSCEQNLNHDAMYWYRQDPGQGLRLIYYSQIVNDFQKGDIAEGYSVSREKKESFPLTVTSAQKNPTAFYLCASSVSGSSYNEQFFGPGTRLTVL.

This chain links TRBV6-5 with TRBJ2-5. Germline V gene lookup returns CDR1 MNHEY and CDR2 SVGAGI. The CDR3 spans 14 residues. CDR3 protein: CASSYSRVGETQYF.

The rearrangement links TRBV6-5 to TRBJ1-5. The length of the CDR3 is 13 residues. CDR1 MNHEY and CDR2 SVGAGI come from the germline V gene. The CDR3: CASSLAPFQPQHF.

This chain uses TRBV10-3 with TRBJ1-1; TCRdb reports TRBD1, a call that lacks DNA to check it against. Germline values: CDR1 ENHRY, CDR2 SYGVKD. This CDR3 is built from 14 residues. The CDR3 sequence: CAIKETGVGTEAFF.

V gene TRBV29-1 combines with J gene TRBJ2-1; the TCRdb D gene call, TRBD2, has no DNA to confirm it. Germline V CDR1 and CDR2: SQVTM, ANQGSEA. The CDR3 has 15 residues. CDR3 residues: CSVEVAGGGYNEQFF.

The CDR3: CASSLGRGQSNQPQHF. The chain links TRBV5-4 to TRBJ1-5. Germline V lookup: CDR1 SGHNT, CDR2 YYREEE (reference sequence). The CDR3 is 16 residues long.

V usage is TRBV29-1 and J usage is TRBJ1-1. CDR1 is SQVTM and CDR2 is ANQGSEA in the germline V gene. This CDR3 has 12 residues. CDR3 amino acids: CSTHNWNTEAFF.

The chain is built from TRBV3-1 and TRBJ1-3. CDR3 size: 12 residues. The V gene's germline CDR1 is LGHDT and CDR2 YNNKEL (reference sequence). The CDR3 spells CASSAHENTKYF.

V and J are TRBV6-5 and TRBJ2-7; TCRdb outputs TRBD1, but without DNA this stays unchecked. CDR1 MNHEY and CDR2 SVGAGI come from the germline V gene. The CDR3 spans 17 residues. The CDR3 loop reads CASSSSSRRQGTREQYF.

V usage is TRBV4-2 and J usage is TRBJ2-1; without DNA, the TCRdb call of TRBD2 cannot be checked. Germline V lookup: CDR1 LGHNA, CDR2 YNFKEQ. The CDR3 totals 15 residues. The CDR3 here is CASSQDRRWTNEQFF.

CDR3 protein: CASSRWNGYTF. The chain is built from TRBV6-7 and TRBJ1-2. TRBV6-7 is marked as an open reading frame, function uncertain. This CDR3 is 11 amino acids long.

The CDR3 loop reads CATRSRDRGTHGELFF. This chain connects TRBV24-1 to TRBJ2-2; TCRdb designates TRBD1, a call that cannot be tested without DNA. Looked up from germline, CDR1 is KGHDR and CDR2 is SFDVKD. The CDR3 totals 16 residues.

The CDR3 loop is CASSLDQVTTHGPSSYEQYF. This chain links TRBV11-2 with TRBJ2-7. This CDR3 spans 20 amino acids. Looked up from germline, CDR1 is SGHAT and CDR2 is FQNNGV. Drawing the rest from reference TRBV11-2 and TRBJ2-7, the complete variable domain is EAGVAQSPRYKIIEKRQSVAFWCNPISGHATLYWYQQILGQGPKLLIQFQNNGVVDDSQLPKDRFSAERLKGVDSTLKIQPAKLEDSAVYLCASSLDQVTTHGPSSYEQYFGPGTRLTVT.

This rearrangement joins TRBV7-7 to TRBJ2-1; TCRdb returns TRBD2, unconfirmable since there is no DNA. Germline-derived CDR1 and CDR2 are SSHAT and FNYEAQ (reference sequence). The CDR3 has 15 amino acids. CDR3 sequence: CASSSGLAGYNEQFF.

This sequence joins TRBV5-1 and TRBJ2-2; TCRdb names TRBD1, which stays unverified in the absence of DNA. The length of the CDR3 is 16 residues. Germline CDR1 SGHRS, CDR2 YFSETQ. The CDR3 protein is CASSLAAGLNTGELFF.